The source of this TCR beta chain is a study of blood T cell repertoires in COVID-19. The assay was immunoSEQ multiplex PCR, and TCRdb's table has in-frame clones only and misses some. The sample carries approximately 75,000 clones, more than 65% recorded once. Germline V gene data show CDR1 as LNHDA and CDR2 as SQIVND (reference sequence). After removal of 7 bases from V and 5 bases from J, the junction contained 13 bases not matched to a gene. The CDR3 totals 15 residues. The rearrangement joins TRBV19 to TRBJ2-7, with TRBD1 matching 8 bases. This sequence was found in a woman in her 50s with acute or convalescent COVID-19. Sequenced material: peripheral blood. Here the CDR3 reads CASKEKRQGSNEQYF. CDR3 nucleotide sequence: TGTGCCAGTAAAGAGAAAAGACAGGGGTCCAACGAGCAGTACTTC.